The clone carrying this T cell receptor (beta chain) was found once. The antigen remains unidentified. Regarding time point: blood 2 weeks post-SBRT. Stated treatment: 15 Gy SBRT to primary tumor, nephrectomy 4 weeks later. Radiation-treated patients gave blood at baseline, week 2 and week 4. These data originate in a study of radiation and T cells in renal cell carcinoma. Overall study results and limits: Pretreatment tumor biopsies were lacking, so baseline clonotypes are unknown. From baseline, blood top tumor clonotypes peaked at 2 weeks post-radiation.

Only in-frame clones appear in the TCRdb table, and some are missing; sequencing was by immunoSEQ multiplex PCR. The data contain about 120,000 clones, more than 80% of them singletons. V was shortened by 4 bases and J by 11 bases, with 11 bases between the two germline ends. CDR1 is SNHLY and CDR2 is FYNNEI in the germline V gene. The CDR3 is made up of 11 amino acids. This TCR was sampled from a woman aged 55-69 years with renal cell carcinoma. The sequenced sample was blood, obtained from a patient whose treatment included radiotherapy and nephrectomy. The genes are TRBV2 and TRBJ1-2; D not resolved. The DNA for the CDR3 is TGTGCCAGCAGTGTGACAATCGGGTACACCTTC. It yields the protein CASSVTIGYTF. The whole variable domain, remainder taken from reference TRBV2 and TRBJ1-2, is EPEVTQTPSHQVTQMGQEVILRCVPISNHLYFYWYRQILGQKVEFLVSFYNNEISEKSEIFDDQFSVERPDGSNFTLKIRSTKLEDSAMYFCASSVTIGYTFGSGTRLTVV.